The 7 T cell receptor beta chains in this list originate from one sample, sequenced in a study of beta chain features in type 1 diabetes. Study conclusions and caveats: Type 1 diabetes patients had TCRB CDR3s that were shorter (moderately but significantly so) in all four CD4+ subsets.

Since all of the isolated RNA was reverse transcribed, expressed TCRB transcripts were what got sequenced. Assay: immunoSEQ multiplex PCR; the TCRdb copy retains only in-frame clones and omits some. The repertoire holds more than 550,000 clones, with over 12% as singletons. Their antigen targets remain unknown. The sequencing input was naive CD4+ T cells from blood. Every receptor here comes from a man between 18 and 35 years old with type 1 diabetes.

This clone was recorded a few times. The rearrangement links TRBV29-1 to TRBJ2-1, with 9 bases that match TRBD2. Per germline, CDR1 SQVTM and CDR2 ANQGSEA. This CDR3 contains 11 residues. The junction had 3 bases not matched to a gene; V was cut back by 7 bases and J by 8 bases. CDR3 loop: CSGTSADEQFF. The CDR3 bases are TGCAGCGGGACTAGCGCTGATGAGCAGTTCTTC.

For the CDR3, the DNA is TGTGCCAGCAGCCTAGATATCCTGACCTATGGCTACACCTTC. Amino acids: CASSLDILTYGYTF. The chain couples TRBV7-9 to TRBJ1-2; D is ambiguous. This CDR3 is 14 amino acids long. V was trimmed by 5 bases and J by 4 bases, leaving 14 bases between them. Germline lookup yields CDR1 SEHNR and CDR2 FQNEAQ (reference sequence). Full variable domain (missing parts from reference TRBV7-9 and TRBJ1-2): DTGVSQNPRHKITKRGQNVTFRCDPISEHNRLYWYRQTLGQGPEFLTYFQNEAQLEKSRLLSDRFSAERPKGSFSTLEIQRTEQGDSAMYLCASSLDILTYGYTFGSGTRLTVV.

The rearrangement links TRBV23-1 to TRBJ1-5; D is undetermined. TRBV23-1 is an ORF, and what it does is uncertain. This CDR3 has 14 amino acids. Trimming removed 6 bases at V and 8 bases at J, with 17 bases between. CDR3 residues: CASSQGREMEPQHF. CDR3 in DNA: TGCGCCAGCAGCCAAGGACGTGAGATGGAGCCCCAGCATTTT.

This sequence joins TRBV28 and TRBJ1-2; TRBD1 is a possible D gene (5 bases). This CDR3 comprises 14 residues. Trimming shortened V by 2 bases and J by 3 bases, and 10 bases separated the two germline ends. In germline, CDR1 is MDHEN, CDR2 SYDVKM. CDR3 nucleotides: TGTGCCAGCAGTTTAGCAGGGAGGTACTATGGCTACACCTTC. Amino acid sequence: CASSLAGRYYGYTF.

J is TRBJ1-1 and V is TRBV4-2, with D unresolved. This CDR3 spans 11 amino acids. Trimming took off 2 bases at V and 5 bases at J, with 3 bases between the two ends. Germline CDR1 and CDR2: LGHNA and YNFKEQ. CDR3 bases: TGTGCCAGCAGCCAACGGACTGAAGCTTTCTTT. Its translation is CASSQRTEAFF.

A few counts support this clone. This chain joins TRBV30 and TRBJ1-4; D ambiguous. CDR1 GTSNPN and CDR2 SVGIG come from the germline V gene (reference sequence). This CDR3 spans 13 amino acids. V lost 5 bases and J lost 5, with 12 bases in between. CDR3 sequence (DNA): TGTGCCTGGGAGCCGGACCACAATGAAAAACTGTTTTTT. Its protein is CAWEPDHNEKLFF. Supplemented by reference TRBV30 and TRBJ1-4, the full variable domain reads SQTIHQWPATLVQPVGSPLSLECTVEGTSNPNLYWYRQAAGRGLQLLFYSVGIGQISSEVPQNLSASRPQDRQFILSSKKLLLSDSGFYLCAWEPDHNEKLFFGSGTQLSVL.

This clone was seen a handful of times. J is TRBJ2-1 and V is TRBV5-1; the match to TRBD2 covers 12 bases. V trimming: 3 bases; J trimming: 8 bases; junction bases outside the gene matches: 9. The length of the CDR3 is 16 residues. Germline values: CDR1 SGHRS, CDR2 YFSETQ. The CDR3 nucleotides are TGCGCCAGCAGCTCCCCCGTGGGACTAGCGGGCTATGAGCAGTTCTTC. It specifies CASSSPVGLAGYEQFF.